The rows below give T cell receptor beta chains drawn from one sample of a study of T cells expressing NK-cell markers. Using the 5' RACE reads, TCRdb records one entry per CDR3 protein without DNA. There are approximately 15,000 distinct CDR3 sequences in the sample, with over 50% held by the top ten. What was sequenced was blood T cells: a sorted CD56 or NKG2C T cell subset, CD4+ or CD8+ T cells, or bulk PBMC T cells (not recorded which). Receptors originate from a man aged 18 to 69 in good health. CDR3s include the opening cysteine and the closing phenylalanine or tryptophan. Fields, in order: V gene, clone size, CDR3 length, J gene, CDR3 protein. The listing skips clone size in some rows; elsewhere it reads once, few, many or a size class.

>TRBV3-1|.|16|TRBJ2-5
CASSQERVPGQETQYF
>TRBV6-1|.|15|TRBJ2-3
CASTGLGTGGDTQYF
>TRBV11-1|.|20|TRBJ2-6
CASSSTFLRDTSSGANVLTF
>TRBV7-2|.|15|TRBJ2-5
CASSSEAVSTATQYF
>TRBV28|.|13|TRBJ2-7
CASTHPASYEQYF
>TRBV6-2/TRBV6-3|.|13|TRBJ2-3
CASSYGGTDTQYF
>TRBV6-1|.|14|TRBJ1-5
CASSGGQPNQPQHF
>TRBV10-3|.|15|TRBJ1-2
CAISSPLRQGAGYTF
>TRBV7-2|.|15|TRBJ2-2
CAVRGRPSNTGELFF
>TRBV12-3/TRBV12-4|.|14|TRBJ2-7
CASSRTGLTYEQYF
>TRBV9|.|16|TRBJ2-7
CASSVDSGGSLYEQYF
>TRBV20-1|.|15|TRBJ2-3
CSARELAGSTDTQYF
>TRBV7-2|.|16|TRBJ2-7
CASSDTRTGGGYEQYF
>TRBV5-5|.|15|TRBJ2-2
CASSFSGSGTGELFF
>TRBV20-1|.|15|TRBJ2-3
CSANRASGGADTQYF
>TRBV19|.|13|TRBJ2-1
CASSIDGYNEQFF
>TRBV10-3|.|14|TRBJ2-5
CATSSGARGETQYF
>TRBV24-1|medium-sized|16|TRBJ2-5
CATSDIAGADGETQYF
>TRBV7-2|.|15|TRBJ2-3
CASSPFRTATDTQYF
>TRBV5-1|.|14|TRBJ2-2
CASSVSGNTGELFF
>TRBV4-2|.|15|TRBJ2-1
CASSQGAGGRNEQFF
>TRBV27|.|15|TRBJ2-6
CASSQGIGGANVLTF
>TRBV28|.|13|TRBJ2-2
CASVQQNTGELFF
>TRBV20-1|.|15|TRBJ2-7
CSAGLAGLDQYEQYF
>TRBV20-1|.|15|TRBJ2-7
CSASPTQGSSYEQYF
>TRBV6-2/TRBV6-3|.|14|TRBJ2-7
CASSPGQTSYEQYF
>TRBV10-3|.|12|TRBJ2-7
CAISESSGEQYF
>TRBV4-2|.|16|TRBJ2-4
CASSQGPLDTQNIQYF
>TRBV7-9|.|15|TRBJ1-4
CASSLGGGNNEKLFF
>TRBV29-1|.|11|TRBJ1-2
CSVVVHYGYTF
>TRBV5-1|.|14|TRBJ2-7
CASSFPGRSYEQYF
>TRBV29-1|.|16|TRBJ2-7
CSVEDPGDTSGYEQYF
>TRBV6-2/TRBV6-3|.|18|TRBJ2-1
CASSPGTSGIATYNEQFF
>TRBV6-2/TRBV6-3|.|15|TRBJ2-1
CASSLLDTSYNEQFF
>TRBV27|.|16|TRBJ2-3
CASSPPGQPRADTQYF
>TRBV6-1|.|16|TRBJ2-1
CASSQGLAGNYNEQFF
>TRBV5-1|medium-sized|14|TRBJ1-1
CASSSATGSAEAFF
>TRBV4-2|.|16|TRBJ2-3
CASSQESYRGTDTQYF
>TRBV29-1|.|12|TRBJ2-3
CSVAPGPDTQYF
>TRBV6-2/TRBV6-3|.|13|TRBJ2-7
CASSYAGTYEQYF
>TRBV20-1|.|12|TRBJ1-2
CSGMGGLYGYTF
>TRBV7-2|.|16|TRBJ2-5
CASSLGVTAYQETQYF
>TRBV20-1|.|19|TRBJ1-2
CSRTRGRIGQGRAAYGYTF
>TRBV30|.|14|TRBJ2-1
CAWSLGQGGKKQFF
>TRBV29-1|.|16|TRBJ2-1
CSVPAGGLSSYNEQFF
>TRBV3-1|.|16|TRBJ1-2
CASSQQLWGVRAGYTF
>TRBV10-3|.|13|TRBJ1-5
CAISESVTQPQHF
>TRBV6-1|.|15|TRBJ2-7
CASRARGGNSYEQYF